These 29 T cell receptor beta chains came from one sample sequenced in a study of blood T cell repertoires in COVID-19. The assay was immunoSEQ multiplex PCR, and TCRdb's table has in-frame clones only and misses some. There are hundreds of thousands of clones in the sample; around 90% occur only once, and roughly 1.5% lies in the top ten. The sample consisted of PBMCs or T cells enriched from blood (not recorded which). These receptors all stem from a woman between 18 and 29 years old with acute COVID-19.

The chain is built from TRBV3-1 (or the pseudogene TRBV3-2) and TRBJ2-1, with D tentatively TRBD2 (5 bases). The V and J ends lost 10 bases and 5 bases respectively, with 15 bases between them. Germline V lookup: CDR1 LGHDT, CDR2 YNNKEL (reference sequence). The CDR3 has 13 residues. CDR3 in amino acids: CATVNRADNEQFF. In DNA form, the CDR3 reads TGTGCCACGGTGAACAGAGCGGACAATGAGCAGTTCTTC.

This clone appeared a few times. The V and J genes are TRBV3-1 (or the pseudogene TRBV3-2) and TRBJ2-1; D is perhaps TRBD2 (5 bases). This CDR3 has 14 amino acids. CDR1 and CDR2 (germline): LGHDT, YNNKEL (reference sequence). The ends were cut back, 4 bases at V and 7 bases at J, with 14 bases in the middle. CDR3 loop: CASSRGLPSNEQFF. The CDR3 DNA follows: TGTGCCAGCAGCCGAGGACTCCCTTCTAATGAGCAGTTCTTC.

J is TRBJ2-1 and V is TRBV30; 12 bases line up with TRBD2. This CDR3 has 15 residues. Germline assignment: CDR1 GTSNPN and CDR2 SVGIG (reference sequence). The CDR3 DNA is TGTGGACTAGCGGGAGACCCACGCAACTACAATGAGCAGTTCTTC. Its protein product is CGLAGDPRNYNEQFF.

This clone was recorded only once. The chain carries TRBV15 and TRBJ2-3, with 13 bases that match TRBD2. The CDR3 is 17 residues long. V was pared by 4 bases and J by 4 bases, with 8 bases of the junction left unmatched. Germline CDR1 and CDR2: LNHNV and YYDKDF (reference sequence). CDR3 amino acids: CATSTGLAGVDSDTQYF. CDR3 DNA: TGTGCCACCAGCACCGGACTAGCGGGAGTGGATTCAGATACGCAGTATTTT. The whole variable domain, filled in from reference TRBV15 and TRBJ2-3, reads DAMVIQNPRYQVTQFGKPVTLSCSQTLNHNVMYWYQQKSSQAPKLLFHYYDKDFNNEADTPDNFQSRRPNTSFCFLDIRSPGLGDTAMYLCATSTGLAGVDSDTQYFGPGTRLTVL.

The J gene is TRBJ2-3, the V gene TRBV4-1, with 10 nucleotides matching TRBD2. CDR1 and CDR2 from the germline V gene are MGHRA and YSYEKL. After removal of 2 bases from V and 0 bases from J, the junction contained 2 bases not matched to a gene. The CDR3 totals 16 residues. The CDR3 region has the DNA TGCGCCAGCAGCCAAACACTAGCGGGAAGCACAGATACGCAGTATTTT. Encoded protein: CASSQTLAGSTDTQYF.

This clone has only one observation. CDR3 protein: CASRRDTEAFF. The CDR3 DNA reads TGCGCCAGCAGACGGGACACTGAAGCTTTCTTT. The chain employs TRBV5-1 and TRBJ1-1; D is uncertain. Between the trimmed V and J ends, which lost 5 bases and 3 bases, there was a span of 5 bases. Germline V gene lookup returns CDR1 SGHRS and CDR2 YFSETQ. The CDR3 consists of 11 residues. Combining the CDR3 with reference TRBV5-1 and TRBJ1-1 gives the whole variable domain KAGVTQTPRYLIKTRGQQVTLSCSPISGHRSVSWYQQTPGQGLQFLFEYFSETQRNKGNFPGRFSGRQFSNSRSEMNVSTLELGDSALYLCASRRDTEAFFGQGTRLTVV.

The rearrangement links TRBV3-1 (or the pseudogene TRBV3-2) to TRBJ2-5, with 9 nucleotides matching TRBD1. CDR3 size: 16 residues. Trimming cost V 7 bases and J 2 bases; bases outside gene matches: 11. The germline CDR1 and CDR2 sequences are LGHDT and YNNKEL (reference sequence). CDR3 region: CASTPRSGQGQETQYF. Written as DNA, the CDR3 is TGTGCCAGCACCCCCCGTTCAGGACAGGGGCAAGAGACCCAGTACTTC.

This chain connects TRBV10-3 to TRBJ2-7; 9 nucleotides align to TRBD1. The CDR3 extends over 14 amino acids. Germline lookup yields CDR1 ENHRY and CDR2 SYGVKD. With V trimmed by 7 bases and J by 3 bases, 7 bases remained unmatched. CDR3 bases: TGTGCCATCACCTCCGGGACAGGGTTCTACGAGCAGTACTTC. Translation gives CAITSGTGFYEQYF.

The chain joins TRBV6-6 to TRBJ2-1, with 9 bases aligning to TRBD1. Germline trimming cut 6 bases from V and 10 bases from J; bases unmatched to any gene: 10. This CDR3 has 14 amino acids. Germline CDR1 and CDR2: MNHNY and SVGAGI (reference sequence). The CDR3 loop is CASRTPGTGLEQFF. The CDR3 nucleotides read TGTGCCAGCAGGACCCCCGGGACAGGGCTCGAGCAGTTCTTC.

With regard to this clone: The same CDR3 arises from other DNA sequences in this sample as well. The chain has TRBV6-2 or TRBV6-3 and TRBJ1-1; TRBD1 agrees at 7 bases. The CDR3 is made up of 15 amino acids. CDR1 is MNHEY and CDR2 is SVGEGT in the germline V gene. J was trimmed by 1 base and V by 5 bases; bases with no gene match: 7. CDR3 DNA sequence: TGTGCCAGCAGTATTCAGGGGGTAACGAACACTGAAGCTTTCTTT. Its protein product is CASSIQGVTNTEAFF.

This clone was observed a single time. The chain employs TRBV11-2 and TRBJ2-7, with 11 bases identical to TRBD2. Losses at the gene ends were 2 bases for V and 7 bases for J; bases not matched to a gene: 4. CDR3 length: 14 residues. Germline CDR1 reads SGHAT; CDR2 reads FQNNGV. The CDR3 reads CASSLTSGSVEQYF. DNA of the CDR3: TGTGCCAGCAGCTTAACTAGCGGGAGTGTTGAGCAGTACTTC.

This chain joins TRBV28 and TRBJ1-2; D gene uncertain. CDR1 is MDHEN, CDR2 SYDVKM, per germline. This CDR3 is built from 13 residues. The V gene lost 9 bases and the J gene lost 2 bases, with 13 bases spanning the gap. CDR3 coding DNA: TGTGCCAGTCGACGGGTGCTGAACTATGGCTACACCTTC. Translating gives CASRRVLNYGYTF.

The chain links TRBV4-2 to TRBJ2-1, with D maybe TRBD1 (6 bases). The germline V gene has CDR1 LGHNA and CDR2 YNFKEQ. The CDR3 has 16 amino acids. Trimming shortened V by 4 bases and J by 1 base, and 14 bases separated the two germline ends. CDR3 protein: CASSPRARGSYNEQFF. Written as DNA, the CDR3 is TGTGCCAGCAGCCCAAGGGCCAGGGGTTCCTACAATGAGCAGTTCTTC.

The table lists this clone with a count of one. The V call is TRBV7-2, the J call TRBJ2-4, with D unresolved. Per germline, CDR1 SGHTA and CDR2 FQGNSA. The V end was cut by 1 base, the J end by 0 bases, with 10 bases between. CDR3 length: 16 amino acids. As DNA, the CDR3 is TGTGCCAGCAGCTTAGTACCGATACTAGCCAAAAACATTCAGTACTTC. Amino acids: CASSLVPILAKNIQYF.

The V call is TRBV12-2, the J call TRBJ2-3; the table's D gene call, TRBD2, was not cross checked with the DNA. TRBV12-2 is reported as a pseudogene. The CDR3 spans 20 residues. Here the CDR3 DNA reads TGTGCAAGTCGCCGCTTAGGGTTGTTTGGACTAGCCGAGGTTCGGGATACGCAGTATTTT. This codes for CASRRLGLFGLAEVRDTQYF.

This clone was picked up one time. The chain employs TRBV28 and TRBJ2-2; D possibly corresponds to TRBD2 (6 bases). There are 14 residues in the CDR3. Germline V gene data show CDR1 as MDHEN and CDR2 as SYDVKM. V dropped 3 bases and J dropped 5 bases, with 10 bases sitting between them. CDR3 DNA sequence: TGTGCCAGCAGTTTTAGCGGCGGAACCGGGGAGCTGTTTTTT. Protein product: CASSFSGGTGELFF.

The V gene is TRBV10-2, the J gene TRBJ2-5; 13 bases agree with TRBD2. V lost 3 bases and J lost 7; bases outside the gene matches: 5. Germline loops: CDR1 WSHSY, CDR2 SAAADI. CDR3 size: 15 residues. In nucleotides, the CDR3 is TGCGCCAGCAGTGAACTAGCGGGAGGGCCGGGGACCCAGTACTTC. The encoded protein is CASSELAGGPGTQYF.

The chain recombines TRBV3-1 (or the pseudogene TRBV3-2) with TRBJ1-2; 11 nucleotides line up with TRBD1. There are 19 residues in the CDR3. J was trimmed by 8 bases and V by 3 bases; bases with no gene match: 20. Germline V gene sequence: CDR1 LGHDT, CDR2 YNNKEL (reference sequence). CDR3 DNA sequence: TGTGCCAGCAGCCAGGGGCACCGGGACAGGGGGGTTATAAGGAGCGGCTACACCTTC. It translates to CASSQGHRDRGVIRSGYTF.

This clone has only one observation. The chain employs TRBV25-1 and TRBJ2-2; TRBD1 is a possible D gene (6 bases). V gave up 2 bases and J gave up 2 bases, with 9 bases separating them. Germline V gene sequence: CDR1 MGHDK, CDR2 SYGVNS. The CDR3 has 15 residues. CDR3 loop: CASSEPDRNTGELFF. In DNA, the CDR3 is TGTGCCAGCAGTGAACCGGACAGAAACACCGGGGAGCTGTTTTTT.

The chain has TRBV7-9 and TRBJ1-1; D not certain. V lost 5 bases and J lost 1, with 11 bases in between. The CDR3 consists of 14 residues. Germline CDR1 SEHNR, CDR2 FQNEAQ (reference sequence). CDR3 in amino acids: CASSLRGTNTEAFF. CDR3 DNA: TGTGCCAGCAGCCTCCGGGGTACGAACACTGAAGCTTTCTTT.

CDR3 residues: CASSQRGGTEAFF. Here the CDR3 DNA reads TGTGCCAGCAGCCAAAGAGGGGGCACTGAAGCTTTCTTT. The rearrangement links TRBV3-1 (or the pseudogene TRBV3-2) to TRBJ1-1, with D maybe TRBD1 (6 bases). Germline V lookup: CDR1 LGHDT, CDR2 YNNKEL (reference sequence). The V end was cut by 2 bases, the J end by 4 bases, with 8 bases between. This CDR3 is 13 amino acids long.

V gene TRBV4-1 combines with J gene TRBJ2-3; maybe TRBD2 (6 bases). This CDR3 has 16 residues. Trimming left V 3 bases short and J 2 bases short, with 15 bases between. The germline gives CDR1 MGHRA, CDR2 YSYEKL. In DNA, the CDR3 is TGCGCCAGCAGCCAGGAGCGGGCAAGCCACACAGATACGCAGTATTTT. Protein sequence: CASSQERASHTDTQYF.

This chain connects TRBV4-3 to TRBJ1-2, with 11 bases matching TRBD1. Germline trimming cut 4 bases from V and 4 bases from J; bases unmatched to any gene: 2. There are 14 residues in the CDR3. The germline CDR1 and CDR2 sequences are LGHNA and YSLEER. The CDR3 coding sequence is TGCGCCAGCAGCCGGACAGGGGGCTTCTATGGCTACACCTTC. The encoded protein is CASSRTGGFYGYTF.

V and J are TRBV15 and TRBJ1-3, with D tentatively TRBD1 (5 bases). The germline CDR1 and CDR2 sequences are LNHNV and YYDKDF (reference sequence). The V end was cut by 3 bases, the J end by 0 bases, with 18 bases between. The CDR3 covers 18 residues. The CDR3: CATSSPGAGRDSGNTIYF. The DNA for the CDR3 is TGTGCCACCAGCAGTCCCGGAGCGGGCAGGGACTCTGGAAACACCATATATTTT.

J is TRBJ1-1 and V is TRBV27; the match to TRBD1 covers 8 bases. The CDR3 sequence is 14 residues long. CDR1 and CDR2 from the germline V gene are MNHEY and SMNVEV (reference sequence). The junction had 8 bases not matched to a gene; V was cut back by 7 bases and J by 4 bases. The DNA of the CDR3 is TGTGCCAGCAATAACAGGGGGTCCGGCACTGAAGCTTTCTTT. Amino acid sequence: CASNNRGSGTEAFF.

The chain has TRBV5-1 and TRBJ2-1; 10 bases are shared with TRBD1. CDR1 SGHRS and CDR2 YFSETQ come from the germline V gene. J lost 7 bases, V lost 4 bases, and 11 bases had no gene match. The CDR3 sequence is 16 residues long. The chain's CDR3 is CASSTRQGALGNEQFF. The CDR3 DNA follows: TGCGCCAGCAGCACCCGACAGGGGGCCCTCGGAAATGAGCAGTTCTTC.

This clone was seen only once. This sequence joins TRBV6-2 or TRBV6-3 and TRBJ1-2; possible D gene TRBD1, 5 bases. Trimming cost V 2 bases and J 6 bases, with 10 bases left between them. CDR3 length: 13 residues. Germline CDR1 is MNHEY and CDR2 is SVGEGT. The CDR3 loop reads CASSYLLTDGYTF. The CDR3 DNA reads as TGTGCCAGCAGTTACCTACTGACAGATGGCTACACCTTC.

This chain joins TRBV27 and TRBJ1-1; TRBD1 is a possible D gene (6 bases). The CDR3 extends over 14 amino acids. Germline CDR1 and CDR2: MNHEY and SMNVEV (reference sequence). The V end was cut by 9 bases, the J end by 1 base, with 15 bases between. CDR3 loop: CARTGGWENTEAFF. The CDR3 DNA sequence: TGTGCCAGAACGGGGGGCTGGGAGAACACTGAAGCTTTCTTT.

The genes are TRBV19 and TRBJ1-5; no firm D call. CDR1 LNHDA and CDR2 SQIVND come from the germline V gene (reference sequence). The CDR3 has 15 residues. Trimming left V 6 bases short and J 6 bases short, with 18 bases between. DNA of the CDR3: TGTGCCAGTAGACTCCCGGGATCAAAAGGTCAGCCCCAGCATTTT. Translated: CASRLPGSKGQPQHF.